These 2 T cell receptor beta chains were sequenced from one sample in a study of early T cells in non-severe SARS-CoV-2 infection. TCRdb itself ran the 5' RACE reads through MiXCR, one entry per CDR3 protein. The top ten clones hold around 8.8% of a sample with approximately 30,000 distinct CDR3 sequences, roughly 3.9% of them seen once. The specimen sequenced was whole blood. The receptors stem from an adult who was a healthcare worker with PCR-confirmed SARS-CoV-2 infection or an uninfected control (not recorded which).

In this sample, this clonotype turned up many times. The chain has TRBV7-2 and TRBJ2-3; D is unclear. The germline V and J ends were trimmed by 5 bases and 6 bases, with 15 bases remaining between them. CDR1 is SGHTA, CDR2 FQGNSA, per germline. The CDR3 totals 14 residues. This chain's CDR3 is CASSPTPFADTQYF. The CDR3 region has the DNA TGTGCCAGCAGCCCTACGCCCTTCGCCGATACGCAGTATTTT.

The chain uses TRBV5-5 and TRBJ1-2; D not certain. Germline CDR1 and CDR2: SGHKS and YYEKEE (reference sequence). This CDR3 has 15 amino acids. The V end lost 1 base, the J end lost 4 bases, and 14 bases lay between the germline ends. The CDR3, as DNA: TGTGCCAGCAGCTTGATTGAGTGGGAAAGCTATGGCTACACCTTC. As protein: CASSLIEWESYGYTF.